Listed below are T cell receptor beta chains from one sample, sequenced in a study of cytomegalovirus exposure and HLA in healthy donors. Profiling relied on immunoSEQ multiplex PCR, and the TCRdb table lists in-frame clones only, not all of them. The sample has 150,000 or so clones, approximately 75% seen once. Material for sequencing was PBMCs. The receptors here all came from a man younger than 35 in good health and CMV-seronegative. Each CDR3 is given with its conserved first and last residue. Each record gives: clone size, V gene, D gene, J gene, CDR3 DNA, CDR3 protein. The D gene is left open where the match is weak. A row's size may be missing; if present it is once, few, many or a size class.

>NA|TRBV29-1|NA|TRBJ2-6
TGCAGCTCCCAGAGTCCAGGGTTGGGGGGGGCCAACGGCCTGACTTTC
CSSQSPGLGGANGLTF
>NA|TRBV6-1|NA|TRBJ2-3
TGTGCCAGCAGTGAAGGCAGGGTCACAGATACGCAGTATTTT
CASSEGRVTDTQYF
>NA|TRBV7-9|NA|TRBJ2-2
TGTGCCAGCGCCCTCGAGGGGGAGCTGTTTTTT
CASALEGELFF
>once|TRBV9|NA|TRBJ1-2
TGTGCCAGCAGCCTCAACCCCGCAGGGGAGTCCTATGGCTACATCTTC
CASSLNPAGESYGYIF
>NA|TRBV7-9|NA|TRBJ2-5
TGTGCCAGCAGCTTAGGTAGAATAGGCCAAATGCGGGAGACCCAGTACTTC
CASSLGRIGQMRETQYF
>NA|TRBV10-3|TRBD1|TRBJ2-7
TGTGCCATCAGTGAGGGACAGGAAGTGCGCCGCTACGAGCAGTACTTC
CAISEGQEVRRYEQYF
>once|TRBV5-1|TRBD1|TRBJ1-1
TGCGCCAGCAGCGGACTCGAGGGGGCTCTTCGAAACACTGAAGCTTTCTTT
CASSGLEGALRNTEAFF
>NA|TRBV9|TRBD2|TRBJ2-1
TGTGCCAGCAACCCAGAGGGATTAGCGGGGGACAATGAGCAGTTCTTC
CASNPEGLAGDNEQFF
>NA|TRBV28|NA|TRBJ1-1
TGTGCCAGCAGTTTAGTGTACAGGCAAGCTTTCTTT
CASSLVYRQAFF
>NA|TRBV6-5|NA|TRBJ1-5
TGTGCCAGCAGTCCCCAAGTCGGGGTACGGCAGCCCCAGCATTTT
CASSPQVGVRQPQHF
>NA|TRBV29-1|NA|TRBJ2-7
TGCAGCGTTCTCGCCCTTGGGGGGGGGCACGTGTCCTACGAGCAGTACTTC
CSVLALGGGHVSYEQYF
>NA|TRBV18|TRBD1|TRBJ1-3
TGTGCCAGCTCACCACCCAGGACAGGAGTCTCTGGAAACACCATATATTTT
CASSPPRTGVSGNTIYF
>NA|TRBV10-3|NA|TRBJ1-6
TGTGCCATCAGTGGGCTTACGGAGAGTCGCCTCCACTTT
CAISGLTESRLHF
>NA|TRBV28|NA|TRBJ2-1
TGTGCCAGCAGTTTATTCGATCGGGGGGCGGAAAACAATGAGCAGTTCTTC
CASSLFDRGAENNEQFF
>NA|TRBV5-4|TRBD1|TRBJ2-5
TGTGCCAGCAGCTCGACCGGACAGGGGGCTGGGACCCAGTACTTC
CASSSTGQGAGTQYF
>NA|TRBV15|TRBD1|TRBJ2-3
TGTGCCACCAGCAGAGATCAGACAGGGGCAGATACGCAGTATTTT
CATSRDQTGADTQYF
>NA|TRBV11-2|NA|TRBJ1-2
TGTGCCAGCAGCCCCCCGATAAGCGGCTACACCTTC
CASSPPISGYTF
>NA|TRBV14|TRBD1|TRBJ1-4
TGTGCCAGCAGCCAAGTTAGACCCGGGGACAGGGGGCAGGAAAAACTGTTTTTT
CASSQVRPGDRGQEKLFF
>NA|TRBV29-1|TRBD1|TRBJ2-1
TGCAGCGTTACCGGGACAGGGGCTTACAATGAGCAGTTCTTC
CSVTGTGAYNEQFF
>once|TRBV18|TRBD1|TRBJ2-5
TGTGCCAGCTCATTCGGGACAGGGGACCGGGAGACCCAGTACTTC
CASSFGTGDRETQYF
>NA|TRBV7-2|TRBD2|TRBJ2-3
TGTGCCAGCAGCTTAGCGGGTACTAGCGGGGCCACAGATACGCAGTATTTT
CASSLAGTSGATDTQYF
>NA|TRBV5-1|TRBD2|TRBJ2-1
TGCGCCAGCAGCTTGAGGACTAGCGCCTACAATGAGCAGTTCTTC
CASSLRTSAYNEQFF
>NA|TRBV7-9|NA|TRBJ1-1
TGTGCCAGCAGCTTAAGGTCAGGGAACACTGAAGCTTTCTTT
CASSLRSGNTEAFF
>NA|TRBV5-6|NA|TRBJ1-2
TGTGCCAGCACCGGCCAGGGTGGAGTCAACTATGGCTACACCTTC
CASTGQGGVNYGYTF
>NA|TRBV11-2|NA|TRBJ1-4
TGTGCCAGCAGCCGAATAACTCCGGGACCCAGGGGTGAAAAACTGTTTTTT
CASSRITPGPRGEKLFF
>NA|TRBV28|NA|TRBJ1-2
TGTGCCAGCAGCCCCCCTCGGACAGCGCCCTACCTCCTACGCTACACCTTC
CASSPPRTAPYLLRYTF
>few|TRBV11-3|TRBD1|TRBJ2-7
TGTGCCAGCAGCTTAGGACAGGGCGCCTACGAGCAGTACTTC
CASSLGQGAYEQYF
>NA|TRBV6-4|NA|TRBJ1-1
TGTGCCAGCAGTGAGAACCCCATTCGAGGGCCTAACACTGAAGCTTTCTTT
CASSENPIRGPNTEAFF
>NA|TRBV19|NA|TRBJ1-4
TGTGCCAGCTCCGGGAACTCGGTCGAACTGTTTTTT
CASSGNSVELFF
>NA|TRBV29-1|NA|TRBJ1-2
TGCAGCGTCGAAGGACAGTTTACTAACTATGGCTACACCTTC
CSVEGQFTNYGYTF
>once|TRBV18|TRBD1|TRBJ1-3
TGTGCCAGCTCACAGGACAGGGCAATCCTTTCTGGAAACACCATATATTTT
CASSQDRAILSGNTIYF
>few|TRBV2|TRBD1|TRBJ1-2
TGTGCCAGCAGCTTCCGGGGACAGGGGGCGGGCTACACCTTC
CASSFRGQGAGYTF
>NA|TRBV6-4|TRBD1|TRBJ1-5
TGTGCCAGCAGGGGGGGACAGGGGGTTTGTCAGCCCCAGCATTTT
CASRGGQGVCQPQHF
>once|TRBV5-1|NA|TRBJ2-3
TGCGCCAGCAGCCCTAGCTTCCTCACAGATACGCAGTATTTT
CASSPSFLTDTQYF
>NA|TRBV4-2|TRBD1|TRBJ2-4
TGTGCCAGCAGCCGATGGGAGGCAGGGGGCGCTTCGGACAGTCAGTACTTC
CASSRWEAGGASDSQYF
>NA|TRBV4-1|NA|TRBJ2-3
TGCGCCAGCAGCCAATATATGACTAGCACAGATACGCAGTATTTT
CASSQYMTSTDTQYF
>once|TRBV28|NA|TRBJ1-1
TGTGCCAGCAGGCGCCGGGGGGCGAGCACTGAAGCTTTCTTT
CASRRRGASTEAFF
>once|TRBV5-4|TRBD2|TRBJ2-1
TGTGCCAGCAGCTTGTTTACTAGCGGGAACAATGAGCAGTTCTTC
CASSLFTSGNNEQFF
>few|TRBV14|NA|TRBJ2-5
TGTGCCAGCAGCCGAAGACTTGGGGGCGGGAGAGAGACCCAGTACTTC
CASSRRLGGGRETQYF
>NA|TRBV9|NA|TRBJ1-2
TGTGCCAGCAGCGTTGGGGGGGACTATGGCTACACCTTC
CASSVGGDYGYTF
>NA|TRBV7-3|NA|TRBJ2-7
TGTGCCAGCAGCGGACACTACGAGCAGTACTTC
CASSGHYEQYF
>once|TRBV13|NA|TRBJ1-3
TGTGCCAGCAGCATATACAGCTCTGGAAACACCATATATTTT
CASSIYSSGNTIYF
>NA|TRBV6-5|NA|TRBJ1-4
TGTGCCAGCAGTGCCAGGGTACGGAGTGAAAAACTGTTTTTT
CASSARVRSEKLFF
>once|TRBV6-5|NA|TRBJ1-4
TGTGCCAGCAGTTACAGCTGGGGGGACGGCGAAAAACTGTTTTTT
CASSYSWGDGEKLFF
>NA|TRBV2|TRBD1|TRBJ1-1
TGTGCCAGCAGTGAATACAGGGGTACTGAAGCTTTCTTT
CASSEYRGTEAFF